The clone carrying this TCR beta chain came up once. The source of the sample is a study of cytomegalovirus exposure and HLA in healthy donors. The PCR employed 60 Vbeta primers together with 13 Jbeta primers. Profiled with immunoSEQ multiplex PCR; TCRdb holds only in-frame clones, not every one. The sample contains more than 85,000 clones, roughly 15% of which appear only once. Healthy donors of bone marrow made up the group. This CDR3 comprises 14 residues. In germline, CDR1 is SQVTM, CDR2 ANQGSEA. Unmatched junction bases numbered 2, after V lost 4 bases and J lost 1 base. J is TRBJ2-1 and V is TRBV29-1, with 9 bases identical to TRBD2. The sequenced sample was PBMCs. The sequence came from a female donor in good health and CMV-seronegative. CDR3 region: CSVVAGDSYNEQFF. DNA for the CDR3: TGCAGCGTTGTAGCGGGGGATTCCTACAATGAGCAGTTCTTC.